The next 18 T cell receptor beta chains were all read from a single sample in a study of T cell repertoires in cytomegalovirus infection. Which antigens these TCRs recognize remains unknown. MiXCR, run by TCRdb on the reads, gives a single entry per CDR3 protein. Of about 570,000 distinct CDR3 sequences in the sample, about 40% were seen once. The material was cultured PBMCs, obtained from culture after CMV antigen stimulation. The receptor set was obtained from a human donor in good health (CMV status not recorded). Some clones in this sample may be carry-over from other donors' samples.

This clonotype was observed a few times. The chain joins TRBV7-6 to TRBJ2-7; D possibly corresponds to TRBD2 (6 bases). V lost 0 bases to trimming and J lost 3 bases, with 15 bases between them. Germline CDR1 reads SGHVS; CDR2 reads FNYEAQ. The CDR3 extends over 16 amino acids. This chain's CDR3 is CASSLAGGDFSYEQYF. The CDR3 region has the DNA TGTGCCAGCAGCTTAGCTGGAGGGGACTTCAGCTACGAGCAGTACTTC.

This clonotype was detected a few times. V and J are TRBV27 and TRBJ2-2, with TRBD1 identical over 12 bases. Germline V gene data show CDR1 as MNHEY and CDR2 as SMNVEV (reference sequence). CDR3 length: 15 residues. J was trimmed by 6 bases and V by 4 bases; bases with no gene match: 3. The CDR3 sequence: CASSWDRGRAGELFF. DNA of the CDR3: TGTGCCAGCAGTTGGGACAGGGGGCGGGCCGGGGAGCTGTTTTTT.

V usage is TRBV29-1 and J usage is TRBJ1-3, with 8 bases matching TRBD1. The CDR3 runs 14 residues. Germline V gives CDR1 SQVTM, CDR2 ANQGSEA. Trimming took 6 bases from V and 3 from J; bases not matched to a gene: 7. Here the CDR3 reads CSVTGQGNGNTIYF. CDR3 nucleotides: TGCAGCGTCACAGGACAGGGTAATGGAAACACCATATATTTT. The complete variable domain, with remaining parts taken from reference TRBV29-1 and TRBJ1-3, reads SAVISQKPSRDICQRGTSLTIQCQVDSQVTMMFWYRQQPGQSLTLIATANQGSEATYESGFVIDKFPISRPNLTFSTLTVSNMSPEDSSIYLCSVTGQGNGNTIYFGEGSWLTVV.

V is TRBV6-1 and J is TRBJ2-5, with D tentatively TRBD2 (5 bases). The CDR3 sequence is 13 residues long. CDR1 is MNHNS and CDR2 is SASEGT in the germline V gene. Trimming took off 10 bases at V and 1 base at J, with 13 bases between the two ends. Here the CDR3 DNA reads TGTGCCACGCAACAGCGGATCCAAGAGACCCAGTACTTC. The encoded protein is CATQQRIQETQYF.

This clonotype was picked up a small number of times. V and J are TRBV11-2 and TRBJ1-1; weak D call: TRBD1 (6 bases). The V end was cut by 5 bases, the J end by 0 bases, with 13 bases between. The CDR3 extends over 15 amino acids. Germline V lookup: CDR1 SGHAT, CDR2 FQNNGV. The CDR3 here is CASSRAGAMNTEAFF. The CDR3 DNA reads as TGTGCCAGCAGCCGGGCAGGGGCCATGAACACTGAAGCTTTCTTT.

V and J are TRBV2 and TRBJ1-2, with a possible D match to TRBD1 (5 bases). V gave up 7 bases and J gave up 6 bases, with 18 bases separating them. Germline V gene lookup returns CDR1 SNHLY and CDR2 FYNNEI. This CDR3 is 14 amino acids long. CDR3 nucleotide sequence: TGTGCCAGCAACATACGCAGGGACTTTGATGGCTACACCTTC. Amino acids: CASNIRRDFDGYTF.

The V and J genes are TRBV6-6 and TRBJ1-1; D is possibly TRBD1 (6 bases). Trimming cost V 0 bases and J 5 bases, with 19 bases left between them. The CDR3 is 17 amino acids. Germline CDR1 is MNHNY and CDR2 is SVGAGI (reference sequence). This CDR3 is CASSYSIDRLQGTEAFF. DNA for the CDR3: TGTGCCAGCAGTTACTCGATCGACCGGCTCCAGGGGACTGAAGCTTTCTTT.

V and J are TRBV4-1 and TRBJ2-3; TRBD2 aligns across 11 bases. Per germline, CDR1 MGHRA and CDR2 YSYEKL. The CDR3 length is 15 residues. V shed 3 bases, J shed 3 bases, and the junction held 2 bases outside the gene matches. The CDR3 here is CASSHTSGRTDTQYF. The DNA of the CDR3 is TGCGCCAGCAGCCATACTAGCGGGAGAACAGATACGCAGTATTTT.

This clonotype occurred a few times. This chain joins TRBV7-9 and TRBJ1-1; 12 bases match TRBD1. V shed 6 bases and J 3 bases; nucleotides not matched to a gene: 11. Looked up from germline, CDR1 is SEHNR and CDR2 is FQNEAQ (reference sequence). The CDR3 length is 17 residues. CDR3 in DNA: TGTGCCAGCAGGGGACAGGGGGCGGTCATTAGGGACACTGAAGCTTTCTTT. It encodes CASRGQGAVIRDTEAFF.

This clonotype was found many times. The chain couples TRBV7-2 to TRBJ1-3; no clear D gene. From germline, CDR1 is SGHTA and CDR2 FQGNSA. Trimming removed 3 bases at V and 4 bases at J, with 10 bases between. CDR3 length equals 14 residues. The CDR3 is CASSLGEVGNTIYF. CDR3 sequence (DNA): TGTGCCAGCAGCTTGGGTGAGGTCGGAAACACCATATATTTT.

This CDR3 is CASSYGEGPQHF. The CDR3 DNA reads TGTGCCAGCAGTTACGGGGAGGGGCCCCAGCATTTT. The rearrangement uses TRBV6-6 and TRBJ1-5; D call uncertain. The CDR3 is made up of 12 amino acids. The V and J ends lost 2 bases and 9 bases respectively, with 8 bases between them. Germline lookup yields CDR1 MNHNY and CDR2 SVGAGI (reference sequence).

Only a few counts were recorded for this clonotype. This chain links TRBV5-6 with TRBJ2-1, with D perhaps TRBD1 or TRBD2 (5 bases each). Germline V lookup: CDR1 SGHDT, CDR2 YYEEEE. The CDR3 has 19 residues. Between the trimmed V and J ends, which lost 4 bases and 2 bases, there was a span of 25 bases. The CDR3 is CASSPKGFGSGAPYNEQFF. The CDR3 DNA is TGTGCCAGCAGCCCGAAGGGTTTCGGCTCCGGGGCTCCCTACAATGAGCAGTTCTTC.

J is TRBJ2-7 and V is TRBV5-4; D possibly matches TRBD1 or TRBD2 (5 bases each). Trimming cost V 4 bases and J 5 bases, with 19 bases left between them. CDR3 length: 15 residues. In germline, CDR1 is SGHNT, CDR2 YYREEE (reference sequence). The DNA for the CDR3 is TGTGCCAGCAGCGCTGCGATGAGGGGAGCGAACGAGCAGTACTTC. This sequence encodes CASSAAMRGANEQYF.

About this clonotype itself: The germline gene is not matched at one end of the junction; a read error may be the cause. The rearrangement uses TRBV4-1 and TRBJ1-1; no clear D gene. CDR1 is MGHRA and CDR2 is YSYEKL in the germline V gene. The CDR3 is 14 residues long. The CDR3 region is CASSQVRVNTEAFF. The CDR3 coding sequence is TGTGCCAGCAGCCAAGTTCGGGTGAACACTGAAGCTTTCTTT.

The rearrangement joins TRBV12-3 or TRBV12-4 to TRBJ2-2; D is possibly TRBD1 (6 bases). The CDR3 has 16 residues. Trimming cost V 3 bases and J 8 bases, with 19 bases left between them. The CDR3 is CASSFLQGTLVGELFF. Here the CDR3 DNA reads TGTGCCAGCAGTTTCTTACAGGGTACCTTGGTGGGGGAGCTGTTTTTT.

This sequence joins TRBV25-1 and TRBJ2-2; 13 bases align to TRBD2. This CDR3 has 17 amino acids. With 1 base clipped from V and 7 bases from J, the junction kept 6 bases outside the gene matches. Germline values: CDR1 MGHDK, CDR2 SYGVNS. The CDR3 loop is CASSESLGTSGIGELFF. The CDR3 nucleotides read TGTGCCAGCAGTGAATCCCTCGGGACTAGCGGGATCGGGGAGCTGTTTTTT. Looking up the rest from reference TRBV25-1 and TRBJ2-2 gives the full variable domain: EADIYQTPRYLVIGTGKKITLECSQTMGHDKMYWYQQDPGMELHLIHYSYGVNSTEKGDLSSESTVSRIRTEHFPLTLESARPSHTSQYLCASSESLGTSGIGELFFGEGSRLTVL.

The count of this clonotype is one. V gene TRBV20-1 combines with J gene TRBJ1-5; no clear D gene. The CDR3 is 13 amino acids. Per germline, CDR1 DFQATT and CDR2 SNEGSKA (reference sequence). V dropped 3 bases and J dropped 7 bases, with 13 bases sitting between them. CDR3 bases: TGCAGTGCTAGCCACAGTTTAGTCCAGCCCCAGCATTTT. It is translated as CSASHSLVQPQHF.

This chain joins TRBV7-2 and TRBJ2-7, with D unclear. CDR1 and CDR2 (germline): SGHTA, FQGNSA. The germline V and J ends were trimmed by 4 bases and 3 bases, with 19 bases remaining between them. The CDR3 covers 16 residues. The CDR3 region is CASSYLGPKPYYEQYV. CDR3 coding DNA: TGTGCCAGCAGCTATCTCGGACCGAAACCCTACTACGAGCAGTACGTC.